The sequence of this T cell receptor beta chain was determined in a study of CD8+ T cells in alopecia areata. For the study at large: Treatment of the treated patients consisted of oral tofacitinib, 5 to 10 mg twice daily. Study-level findings and limits: Clonality in lesional scalp, especially alopecia totalis/universalis, exceeded that of normal scalp. Although TCR sharing was seen in mice, sharing across patients was less clear, possibly for HLA-related reasons.

From PBMCs, CD4+ and CD8+ T cells were sorted. The sequencing template was cDNA reverse transcribed from extracted RNA. Libraries were prepared by immunoSEQ multiplex PCR; TCRdb keeps only in-frame clonotypes and omits some of them. The sample carries 55,000 to 75,000 clones, more than 40% recorded once. For this clone: What it binds is unknown.

The germline V gene encodes CDR1 SQVTM and CDR2 ANQGSEA. Trimming cost V 7 bases and J 2 bases, with 14 bases left between them. CDR3 length: 13 residues. This TCR was sampled from a human donor with alopecia areata. This material consisted of CD8+ T cells sorted from blood, taken at week 0. The V and J genes are TRBV29-1 and TRBJ1-1, with TRBD1 as a possible D gene (5 bases). In nucleotides, the CDR3 is TGCAGCGCACAGGCGGGGGGTAACACTGAAGCTTTCTTT. Translating it yields CSAQAGGNTEAFF.